This T cell receptor (beta chain) stems from a study of T-cell memory formation after mild COVID-19. On the study more broadly: Largely, the TCR clusters proved donor specific.

General study points: Pre-infection memory harbored some responding clones, suggesting cross-reactive memory joined.

MiXCR was run by TCRdb on the 5' RACE reads, yielding one entry per CDR3 protein. The table lists tens of thousands of distinct CDR3 sequences, approximately 14% of them singletons, with roughly 30% in the top ten. The CDR3 sequence is 19 residues long. Looked up from germline, CDR1 is SGHDT and CDR2 is YYEEEE. The V end lost 1 base, the J end lost 5 bases, and 22 bases lay between the germline ends. This clonotype turned up a few times. Its antigen remains unidentified. The specimen sequenced was PBMCs or a T cell subset sorted from them (not recorded which). The chain uses TRBV5-6 and TRBJ1-6; tentative D call: TRBD1 (5 bases). The sequence derives from an adult woman who had mild COVID-19 (a few samples of this study predate the infection). Cell type and time point are not known. CDR3 nucleotide sequence: TGTGCCAGCAGCTTGCCCCGCCACGGGGGGTTCGGGGATAATTCACCCCTCCACTTT. It is translated as CASSLPRHGGFGDNSPLHF. Filled out from reference TRBV5-6 and TRBJ1-6, the complete variable domain reads DAGVTQSPTHLIKTRGQQVTLRCSPKSGHDTVSWYQQALGQGPQFIFQYYEEEERQRGNFPDRFSGHQFPNYSSELNVNALLLGDSALYLCASSLPRHGGFGDNSPLHFGNGTRLTVT.